The present TCR beta chain was sequenced within a study of CXCR3-negative and CXCR3-positive naive CD8 T cells. Study-wide findings and caveats: Whereas both naive subsets had comparably high diversity, memory CD8+ cells had much lower diversity. Partial loss of CXCR3 expression followed cryopreservation; most assays used fresh PBMCs. TRB CDR3s were more hydrophobic in CXCR3-positive than in CXCR3-negative naive cells.

CD45RO-CCR7+CD27+CD95- was the phenotype of naive CD8+ T cells. Each TRB cDNA library was prepared by 5' RACE (with UMI labels). From its re-call of the 5' RACE reads, TCRdb lists each CDR3 protein once, without DNA. This listing includes thousands of distinct CDR3 sequences. This CDR3 has 16 amino acids. In regard to this clonotype: Its matching antigen is unknown.

The chain employs TRBV21-1 and TRBJ2-7; the TRBD2 assignment by TCRdb is unverifiable without DNA. TRBV21-1 is flagged as a pseudogene. This receptor was taken from a human donor in good health. Some clones in this sample may be carry-over from other donors' samples. Sequencing used naive CXCR3- CD8+ T cells from blood. Described subset: CD45RO-CCR7+CD27+CD95- naive CD8+ T cells lacking CXCR3 (TNR3-). This chain's CDR3 is CASSSQGRAELYEQYF.